These T cell receptor beta chains were read from a single sample in a study of T-cell memory formation after mild COVID-19. TCRdb reprocessed the 5' RACE reads with MiXCR, giving one entry per CDR3 protein. The sample includes hundreds of thousands of distinct CDR3 sequences, 20% to 30% of them seen just once. The sample consisted of PBMCs or a T cell subset sorted from them (not recorded which). These receptors were taken from an adult woman who had mild COVID-19 (a few samples of this study predate the infection). Cell type and time point are not known. CDR3s include the opening cysteine and the closing phenylalanine or tryptophan. The order of the fields is J gene, V gene, CDR3 protein.

TRBJ1-2 | TRBV7-2 | CASSKDANYGYTF
TRBJ2-7 | TRBV6-6 | CASSYIARSYEQYF
TRBJ2-1 | TRBV9 | CASSVRLAGAWGEQFF
TRBJ1-1 | TRBV19 | CASSSRQGDTEAFF
TRBJ2-1 | TRBV11-3 | CASSLPWTSLNEQFF
TRBJ1-2 | TRBV4-2 | CASSQDLGAVNGYTF
TRBJ2-2 | TRBV7-2 | CASSLGGTPAGELFF
TRBJ1-5 | TRBV19 | CASSLIDSNQPQHF
TRBJ2-3 | TRBV6-1 | CASSAGTPSTDTQYF
TRBJ1-4 | TRBV25-1 | CASSVRLNEKLFF
TRBJ1-2 | TRBV7-8 | CASSSSQGSAAGYTF
TRBJ2-7 | TRBV6-5 | CASSPSGTGYPDIYEQYF
TRBJ2-5 | TRBV18 | CASSPIFQRQGETQYF
TRBJ1-6 | TRBV20-1 | CSARGAGAEGSPLHF
TRBJ2-1 | TRBV10-3 | CAITGTSGVSYNEQFF
TRBJ2-5 | TRBV12-3/TRBV12-4 | CASRPGTVETQYF
TRBJ2-3 | TRBV23-1 | CASVGEIAQYF
TRBJ1-2 | TRBV19 | CASSLQSGPNNYGYTF
TRBJ2-5 | TRBV7-8 | CASSLAGLAGETQYF
TRBJ1-3 | TRBV9 | CASSEGDRGVRNTIYF
TRBJ2-1 | TRBV5-1 | CASSPSSGGRDEQFF
TRBJ1-2 | TRBV4-3 | CASSQEPTPRPYFGYTF
TRBJ2-7 | TRBV7-9 | CASSLVSGEDEQYF
TRBJ2-7 | TRBV4-3 | CASSQLVGPLHEQYF
TRBJ2-7 | TRBV19 | CASSIGTTSGSWDEQYF
TRBJ2-3 | TRBV20-1 | CSARGPIVGAVVSTDTQYF
TRBJ2-1 | TRBV5-1 | CASSVGTSGGYEQFF
TRBJ1-2 | TRBV24-1 | CATSDPRTGGYHGYTF
TRBJ2-5 | TRBV3-1 | CASSHKPGERETQYF
TRBJ1-5 | TRBV5-1 | CASSLTGDRDNQPQHF
TRBJ2-3 | TRBV7-2 | CASSDQDTQYF
TRBJ2-7 | TRBV3-2 | CASSPITSGRSNEQYF
TRBJ2-7 | TRBV12-3/TRBV12-4 | CASKPTDTYEQYF
TRBJ2-7 | TRBV12-3/TRBV12-4 | CASSLTGGGNEQYF
TRBJ2-5 | TRBV12-3/TRBV12-4 | CASSFASPQETQYF
TRBJ2-7 | TRBV9 | CASSVGRGQFEQYF
TRBJ2-7 | TRBV5-1 | CASSLVAERVNEQYF
TRBJ2-5 | TRBV27 | CASSLGPYQETQYF
TRBJ1-1 | TRBV12-3/TRBV12-4 | CASSFTTGGTEAFF
TRBJ2-3 | TRBV7-9 | CASSPWTASDTQYF
TRBJ2-5 | TRBV5-1 | CASSPYDSFQETQYF
TRBJ2-7 | TRBV11-3 | CASGILGSYEQYF
TRBJ1-1 | TRBV5-1 | CASSLAGAHRGNTEAFF